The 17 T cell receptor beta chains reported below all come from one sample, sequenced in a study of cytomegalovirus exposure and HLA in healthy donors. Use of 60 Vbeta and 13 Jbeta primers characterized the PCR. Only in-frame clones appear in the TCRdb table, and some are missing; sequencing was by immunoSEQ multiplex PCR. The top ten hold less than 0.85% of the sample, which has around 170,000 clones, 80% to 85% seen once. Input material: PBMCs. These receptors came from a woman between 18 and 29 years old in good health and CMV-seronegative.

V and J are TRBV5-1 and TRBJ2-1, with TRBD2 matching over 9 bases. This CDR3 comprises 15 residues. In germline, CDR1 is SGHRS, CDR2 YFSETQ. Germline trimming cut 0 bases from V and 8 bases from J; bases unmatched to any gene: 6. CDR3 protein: CASSLGVAGVDEQFF. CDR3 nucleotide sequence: TGCGCCAGCAGCTTGGGGGTAGCGGGAGTAGATGAGCAGTTCTTC.

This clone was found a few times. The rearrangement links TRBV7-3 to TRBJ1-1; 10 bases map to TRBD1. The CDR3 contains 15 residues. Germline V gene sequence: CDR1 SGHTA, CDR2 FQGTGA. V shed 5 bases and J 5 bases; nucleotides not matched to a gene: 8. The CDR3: CASSPSWTGGTEAFF. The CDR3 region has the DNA TGTGCCAGCAGCCCGTCTTGGACAGGGGGAACTGAAGCTTTCTTT.

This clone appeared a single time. This CDR3 is CAWSAGQRYGYTF. CDR3 DNA: TGTGCCTGGAGTGCTGGACAGAGATATGGCTACACCTTC. The V and J genes are TRBV30 and TRBJ1-2; TRBD1 might be the D (6 bases). This CDR3 has 13 residues. CDR1 is GTSNPN, CDR2 SVGIG, per germline (reference sequence). Deletions cut 1 base from V and 5 bases from J, with 11 bases between. Based on the CDR3 plus reference TRBV30 and TRBJ1-2, the full variable domain is SQTIHQWPATLVQPVGSPLSLECTVEGTSNPNLYWYRQAAGRGLQLLFYSVGIGQISSEVPQNLSASRPQDRQFILSSKKLLLSDSGFYLCAWSAGQRYGYTFGSGTRLTVV.

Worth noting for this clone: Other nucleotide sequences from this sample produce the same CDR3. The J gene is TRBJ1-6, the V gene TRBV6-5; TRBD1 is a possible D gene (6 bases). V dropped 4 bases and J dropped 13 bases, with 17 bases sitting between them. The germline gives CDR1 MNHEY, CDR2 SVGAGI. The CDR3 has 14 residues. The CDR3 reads CASSLYRDMSPLHF. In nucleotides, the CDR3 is TGTGCCAGCAGTTTGTACAGGGACATGTCGCCCCTCCACTTT.

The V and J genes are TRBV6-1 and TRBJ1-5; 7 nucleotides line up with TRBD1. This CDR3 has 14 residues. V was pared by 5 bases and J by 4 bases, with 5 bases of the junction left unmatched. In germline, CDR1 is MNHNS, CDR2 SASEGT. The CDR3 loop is CASSTGQNNQPQHF. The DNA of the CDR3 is TGTGCCAGCAGTACGGGACAGAATAATCAGCCCCAGCATTTT.

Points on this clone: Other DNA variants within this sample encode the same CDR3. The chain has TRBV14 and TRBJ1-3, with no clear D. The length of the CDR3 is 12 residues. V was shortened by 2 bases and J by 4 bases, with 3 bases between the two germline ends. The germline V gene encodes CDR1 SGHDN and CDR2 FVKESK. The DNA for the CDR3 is TGTGCCAGCAGCCAAACAGGAAACACCATATATTTT. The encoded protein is CASSQTGNTIYF.

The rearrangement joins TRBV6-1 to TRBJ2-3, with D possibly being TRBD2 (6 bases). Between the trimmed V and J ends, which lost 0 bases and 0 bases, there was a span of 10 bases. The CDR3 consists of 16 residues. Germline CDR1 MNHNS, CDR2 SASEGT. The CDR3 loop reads CASSEARRGSTDTQYF. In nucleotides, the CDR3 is TGTGCCAGCAGTGAAGCCAGGCGGGGTAGCACAGATACGCAGTATTTT.

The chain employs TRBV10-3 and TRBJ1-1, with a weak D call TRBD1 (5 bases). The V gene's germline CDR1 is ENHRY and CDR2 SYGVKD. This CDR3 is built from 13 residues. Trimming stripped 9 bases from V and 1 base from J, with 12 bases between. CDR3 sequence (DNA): TGTGCCATAGGGGAGGGCTCGAACACTGAAGCTTTCTTT. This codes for CAIGEGSNTEAFF.

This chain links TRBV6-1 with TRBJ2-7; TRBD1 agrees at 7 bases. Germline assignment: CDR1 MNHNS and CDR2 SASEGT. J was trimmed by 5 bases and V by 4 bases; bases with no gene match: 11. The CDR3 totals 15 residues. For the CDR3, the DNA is TGTGCCAGCAGTGTTTGGGAACAGGGGTTTAACGAGCAGTACTTC. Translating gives CASSVWEQGFNEQYF.

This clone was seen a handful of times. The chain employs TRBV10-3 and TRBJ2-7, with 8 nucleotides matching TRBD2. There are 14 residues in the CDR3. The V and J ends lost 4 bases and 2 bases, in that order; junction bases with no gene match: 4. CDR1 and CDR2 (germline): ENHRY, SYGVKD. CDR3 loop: CAISGAGGTYEQYF. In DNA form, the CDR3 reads TGTGCCATCAGTGGGGCGGGGGGAACCTACGAGCAGTACTTC.

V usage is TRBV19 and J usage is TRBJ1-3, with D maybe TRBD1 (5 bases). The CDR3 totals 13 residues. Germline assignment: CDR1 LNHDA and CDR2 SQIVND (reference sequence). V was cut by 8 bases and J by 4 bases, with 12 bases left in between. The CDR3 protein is CASSLGPGNTIYF. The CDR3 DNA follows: TGTGCCAGTTCCCTGGGGCCGGGAAACACCATATATTTT.

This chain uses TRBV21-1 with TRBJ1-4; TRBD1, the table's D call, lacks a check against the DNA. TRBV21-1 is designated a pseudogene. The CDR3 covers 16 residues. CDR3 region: CASSTKQVPTNEKLFF. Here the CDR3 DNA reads TGTGCCAGCAGCACTAAACAGGTTCCAACTAATGAAAAACTGTTTTTT.

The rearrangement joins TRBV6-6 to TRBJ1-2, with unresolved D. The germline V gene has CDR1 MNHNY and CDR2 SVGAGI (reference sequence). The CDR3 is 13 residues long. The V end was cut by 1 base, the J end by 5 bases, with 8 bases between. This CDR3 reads CASSYLVRYGYTF. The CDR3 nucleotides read TGTGCCAGCAGTTACTTGGTGCGTTATGGCTACACCTTC.

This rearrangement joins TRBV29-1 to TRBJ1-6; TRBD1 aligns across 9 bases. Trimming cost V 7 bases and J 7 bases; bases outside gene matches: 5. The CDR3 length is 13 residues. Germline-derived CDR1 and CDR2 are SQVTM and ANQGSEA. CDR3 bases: TGCAGCGCCGGGACAGGGATGAATTCACCCCTCCACTTT. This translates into CSAGTGMNSPLHF.

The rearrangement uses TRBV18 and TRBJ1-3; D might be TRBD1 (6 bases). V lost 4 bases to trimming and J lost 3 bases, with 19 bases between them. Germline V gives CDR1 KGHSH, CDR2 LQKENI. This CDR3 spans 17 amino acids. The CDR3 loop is CASSHATGTRVGNTIYF. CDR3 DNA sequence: TGTGCCAGCTCACATGCAACCGGGACACGGGTTGGAAACACCATATATTTT.

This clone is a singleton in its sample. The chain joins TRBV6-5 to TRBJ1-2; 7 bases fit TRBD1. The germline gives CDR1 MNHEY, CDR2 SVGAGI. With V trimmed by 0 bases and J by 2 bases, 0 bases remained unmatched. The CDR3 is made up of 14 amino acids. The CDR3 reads CASSYSRGNYGYTF. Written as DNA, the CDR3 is TGTGCCAGCAGTTACTCCAGGGGGAACTATGGCTACACCTTC.

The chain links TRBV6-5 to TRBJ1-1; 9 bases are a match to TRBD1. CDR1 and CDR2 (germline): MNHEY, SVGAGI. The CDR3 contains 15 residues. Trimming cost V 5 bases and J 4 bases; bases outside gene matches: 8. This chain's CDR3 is CASSRPGTGSTEAFF. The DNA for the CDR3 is TGTGCCAGCAGTCGACCCGGGACAGGGAGCACTGAAGCTTTCTTT.